These 26 T cell receptor beta chains originate from one sample sequenced in a study of T-cell reconstitution after alpha-beta-depleted transplantation in children. The authors prepared the TCRbeta library with unique molecular identifiers. TCRdb fed the PCR reads into MiXCR, producing one record per CDR3 protein. The data hold a few hundred thousand distinct CDR3 sequences, with more than 20% observed a single time. The material was PBMCs, obtained before TCRalphabeta/CD19-depleted stem cell transplant. All receptors derive from a boy under three years old with Wiskott-Aldrich syndrome, due to receive a stem cell transplant.

The rearrangement joins TRBV4-1 to TRBJ1-1; perhaps TRBD1 as D (5 bases). V was pared by 4 bases and J by 0 bases, with 15 bases between. The germline V gene has CDR1 MGHRA and CDR2 YSYEKL. The CDR3 runs 16 residues. Written as DNA, the CDR3 is TGCGCCAGCAGCCCGTCTACACAGGCGCTGAACACTGAAGCTTTCTTT. Protein sequence: CASSPSTQALNTEAFF.

The chain links TRBV10-3 to TRBJ2-1; 9 positions agree with TRBD1. This CDR3 is built from 15 residues. The germline gives CDR1 ENHRY, CDR2 SYGVKD. After removal of 4 bases from V and 3 bases from J, the junction contained 4 bases not matched to a gene. CDR3 in DNA: TGTGCCATCAGTGGGGGACAGGGCGTCTACAATGAGCAGTTCTTC. It translates to CAISGGQGVYNEQFF.

This clonotype showed up just a few times. This chain uses TRBV5-1 with TRBJ1-2; 8 bases map to TRBD1. V was pared by 3 bases and J by 4 bases, with 5 bases of the junction left unmatched. Germline CDR1 SGHRS, CDR2 YFSETQ. The CDR3 covers 14 residues. In DNA form, the CDR3 reads TGCGCCAGCAGCTCAGGACAGGGCATCTATGGCTACACCTTC. Protein sequence: CASSSGQGIYGYTF.

This clonotype was detected once. The chain uses TRBV20-1 and TRBJ2-1, with 7 positions matching TRBD2. V shed 6 bases and J 10 bases; nucleotides not matched to a gene: 6. Germline V CDR1 and CDR2: DFQATT, SNEGSKA (reference sequence). This CDR3 is 11 amino acids long. Here the CDR3 reads CSAESGAEQFF. For the CDR3, the DNA is TGCAGTGCAGAGAGCGGGGCGGAGCAGTTCTTC.

This clonotype was detected only a few times. The CDR3 sequence is CASSYVGGLTYNEQFF. In DNA, the CDR3 is TGTGCCAGCAGTTACGTTGGGGGCCTCACCTACAATGAGCAGTTCTTC. V usage is TRBV6-5 and J usage is TRBJ2-1; TRBD1 is a possible D gene (6 bases). There are 16 residues in the CDR3. Germline V lookup: CDR1 MNHEY, CDR2 SVGAGI. Trimming cost V 2 bases and J 2 bases, with 13 bases left between them.

This chain connects TRBV29-1 to TRBJ2-5, with 12 bases matching TRBD2. Germline CDR1 SQVTM, CDR2 ANQGSEA. V dropped 5 bases and J dropped 3; count of bases not matched to a gene: 10. The CDR3 runs 16 residues. The CDR3 here is CSVYLAGGRLEETQYF. In nucleotides, the CDR3 is TGCAGCGTTTACCTAGCGGGAGGGAGATTGGAAGAGACCCAGTACTTC. Together with reference TRBV29-1 and TRBJ2-5, the CDR3 gives the full variable domain: SAVISQKPSRDICQRGTSLTIQCQVDSQVTMMFWYRQQPGQSLTLIATANQGSEATYESGFVIDKFPISRPNLTFSTLTVSNMSPEDSSIYLCSVYLAGGRLEETQYFGPGTRLLVL.

This clonotype turned up a few times. The chain recombines TRBV10-3 with TRBJ2-1; 12 positions match TRBD2. Per germline, CDR1 ENHRY and CDR2 SYGVKD. J lost 6 bases, V lost 6 bases, and 3 bases had no gene match. CDR3 size: 14 residues. CDR3 residues: CAIRGLAGTNEQFF. The CDR3 DNA is TGTGCCATCAGAGGACTAGCGGGAACCAATGAGCAGTTCTTC.

This sequence joins TRBV20-1 and TRBJ2-7; 11 bases match TRBD2. The V gene end was trimmed by 1 base and the J gene end by 2 bases; junction bases not matched to a gene: 7. Per germline, CDR1 DFQATT and CDR2 SNEGSKA (reference sequence). This CDR3 contains 16 residues. In DNA form, the CDR3 reads TGCAGTGCTAGAGCGGGGGGGACTAGCGGAACCTACGAGCAGTACTTC. Its translation: CSARAGGTSGTYEQYF.

V is TRBV12-3 or TRBV12-4 and J is TRBJ2-5; D may be TRBD2 (5 bases). CDR3 length equals 14 residues. V lost 3 bases, J lost 2 bases, and 10 bases lay in between. In nucleotides, the CDR3 is TGTGCCAGCAGTTTTGGACTGGAACAAGAGACCCAGTACTTC. Protein product: CASSFGLEQETQYF.

The V gene is TRBV5-1, the J gene TRBJ2-7; D may correspond to TRBD1 or TRBD2 (5 bases each). V was clipped by 4 bases and J by 7 bases, with 18 bases between them. CDR1 and CDR2 from the germline V gene are SGHRS and YFSETQ. This CDR3 has 14 residues. The CDR3 region is CASSPGTVGREQYF. In DNA, the CDR3 is TGCGCCAGCAGCCCAGGGACGGTGGGTAGGGAGCAGTACTTC.

This clonotype has more than one count but fewer than ten. This chain links TRBV4-1 with TRBJ2-5; either TRBD1 or TRBD2 may supply D (5 bases each). CDR1 and CDR2 from the germline V gene are MGHRA and YSYEKL. V was pared by 3 bases and J by 4 bases, with 6 bases between. The CDR3 contains 12 residues. The CDR3 sequence: CASSHGTETQYF. For the CDR3, the DNA is TGCGCCAGCAGCCATGGGACAGAGACCCAGTACTTC.

This clonotype was seen a handful of times. CDR3 bases: TGCGCCAGCAGCTTGGACGGAGGCTCTGGGGCCAACGTCCTGACTTTC. Amino acids: CASSLDGGSGANVLTF. The genes are TRBV5-1 and TRBJ2-6, with a tentative D call TRBD2 (5 bases). Trimming removed 0 bases from V and 0 bases from J, with 7 bases in between. The V gene's germline CDR1 is SGHRS and CDR2 YFSETQ. This CDR3 region has 16 residues.

The J gene is TRBJ1-4, the V gene TRBV20-1, with D tentatively TRBD1 (5 bases). The CDR3 has 12 residues. Deletions cut 2 bases from V and 6 bases from J, with 7 bases between. Looked up from germline, CDR1 is DFQATT and CDR2 is SNEGSKA (reference sequence). This CDR3 reads CSARPGHEKLFF. The CDR3 bases are TGCAGTGCTAGACCGGGACATGAAAAACTGTTTTTT.

There are a few counts of this clonotype. One end of the junction varies from germline; a read error may be responsible. V usage is TRBV12-3 or TRBV12-4 and J usage is TRBJ1-1; 7 bases agree with TRBD1. This CDR3 has 11 amino acids. Written as DNA, the CDR3 is TGTGCCAGCAGTTTACGGGGGGGACAGCACTTT. This codes for CASSLRGGQHF.

This clonotype has only a few counts. This chain links TRBV6-1 with TRBJ2-7; D ambiguous. Germline V CDR1 and CDR2: MNHNS, SASEGT. This CDR3 is built from 14 residues. The V gene lost 6 bases and the J gene lost 2 bases, with 14 bases spanning the gap. In nucleotides, the CDR3 is TGTGCCAGCAGGATGACGTTGGGCCCCTACGAGCAGTACTTC. Translating it yields CASRMTLGPYEQYF.

This clonotype was detected only a few times. This sequence joins TRBV27 and TRBJ2-1; possible D gene TRBD2, 5 bases. This CDR3 region has 16 residues. Germline CDR1 reads MNHEY; CDR2 reads SMNVEV (reference sequence). The ends were cut back, 0 bases at V and 0 bases at J, with 9 bases in the middle. The chain's CDR3 is CASSLSSGASYNEQFF. The CDR3 bases are TGTGCCAGCAGTTTATCCAGCGGAGCCTCCTACAATGAGCAGTTCTTC.

The chain links TRBV5-1 to TRBJ2-3, with TRBD2 matching over 10 bases. Germline loops: CDR1 SGHRS, CDR2 YFSETQ. V shed 2 bases, J shed 0 bases, and the junction held 9 bases outside the gene matches. The CDR3 totals 18 residues. The chain's CDR3 is CASSFPGTSASSTDTQYF. In nucleotides, the CDR3 is TGCGCCAGCAGCTTCCCCGGGACTAGCGCGTCTAGCACAGATACGCAGTATTTT.

The chain links TRBV5-1 to TRBJ2-3, with D possibly being TRBD1 (6 bases). Trimming removed 4 bases at V and 2 bases at J, with 11 bases between. The CDR3 covers 14 residues. The germline CDR1 and CDR2 sequences are SGHRS and YFSETQ. The CDR3 DNA sequence: TGCGCCAGCAGCCCTGGACAGCCCACAGATACGCAGTATTTT. This sequence encodes CASSPGQPTDTQYF.

This clonotype was counted a few times. The gene calls are TRBV12-3 or TRBV12-4 and TRBJ2-1, with 15 bases that match TRBD2. This CDR3 is 16 amino acids long. J lost 8 bases, V lost 6 bases, and 8 bases had no gene match. Here the CDR3 reads CASRRTSGRVGDEQFF. The CDR3 DNA sequence: TGTGCCAGCAGGCGGACTAGCGGGAGGGTTGGGGATGAGCAGTTCTTC.

V gene TRBV2 combines with J gene TRBJ2-2; possible D gene TRBD2, 6 bases. Germline V gene data show CDR1 as SNHLY and CDR2 as FYNNEI. The V end was cut by 4 bases, the J end by 8 bases, with 14 bases between. The CDR3 consists of 14 residues. CDR3 residues: CASSGTTGGGELFF. The CDR3 DNA reads as TGTGCCAGCAGTGGGACTACCGGAGGGGGGGAGCTGTTTTTT.

This clonotype was seen a few times. The V and J genes are TRBV20-1 and TRBJ2-3; TRBD2 matches at 11 bases. This CDR3 has 15 residues. CDR1 and CDR2 from the germline V gene are DFQATT and SNEGSKA (reference sequence). V dropped 0 bases and J dropped 9; count of bases not matched to a gene: 8. DNA for the CDR3: TGCAGTGCTAGAGACGGGACTAGCGGTGAGATAACGCAGTATTTT. Translation gives CSARDGTSGEITQYF.

The chain employs TRBV6-5 and TRBJ2-1, with TRBD1 matching 8 bases. Per germline, CDR1 MNHEY and CDR2 SVGAGI. V trimming: 2 bases; J trimming: 8 bases; junction bases outside the gene matches: 11. The CDR3 sequence is 16 residues long. The CDR3 is CASSYQVAGGWDEQFF. The CDR3 bases are TGTGCCAGCAGTTACCAGGTCGCAGGGGGCTGGGATGAGCAGTTCTTC.

In DNA form, the CDR3 reads TGTGCCAGCAGCTTAAAGGACAGGGTCGAGCAGTACTTC. Translating gives CASSLKDRVEQYF. This rearrangement joins TRBV7-9 to TRBJ2-7; 8 positions agree with TRBD1. Germline CDR1 and CDR2: SEHNR and FQNEAQ (reference sequence). V lost 2 bases and J lost 6; bases outside the gene matches: 3. The CDR3 has 13 residues. Full variable domain (outside the CDR3, taken from reference TRBV7-9 and TRBJ2-7): DTGVSQNPRHKITKRGQNVTFRCDPISEHNRLYWYRQTLGQGPEFLTYFQNEAQLEKSRLLSDRFSAERPKGSFSTLEIQRTEQGDSAMYLCASSLKDRVEQYFGPGTRLTVT.

In this sample, this clonotype turned up a few times. The V and J genes are TRBV6-5 and TRBJ2-7; no definite D call. The V and J ends lost 0 bases and 3 bases respectively, with 12 bases between them. CDR1 and CDR2 from the germline V gene are MNHEY and SVGAGI. The CDR3 spans 15 residues. In nucleotides, the CDR3 is TGTGCCAGCAGTTACTCGAAGGGTTTCATCTACGAGCAGTACTTC. Encoded protein: CASSYSKGFIYEQYF.

J is TRBJ2-5 and V is TRBV12-3 or TRBV12-4; no clear D. The V end lost 3 bases, the J end lost 2 bases, and 16 bases lay between the germline ends. The CDR3 has 16 amino acids. The CDR3 here is CASSFQTSGRQETQYF. The CDR3 nucleotides read TGTGCCAGCAGTTTCCAAACGTCCGGCAGACAAGAGACCCAGTACTTC.

The rearrangement links TRBV5-1 to TRBJ2-1; D uncertain. Deletions cut 0 bases from V and 7 bases from J, with 8 bases between. In germline, CDR1 is SGHRS, CDR2 YFSETQ. This CDR3 has 13 amino acids. CDR3 protein: CASSLGVGNEQFF. The CDR3, as DNA: TGCGCCAGCAGCTTGGGGGTGGGGAATGAGCAGTTCTTC.